This entry is about one TCR beta chain. Its antigen is unknown. In this CDR3 the conserved last residue, phenylalanine or tryptophan, is missing, so a read error is likely. A single record per CDR3 protein comes from TCRdb applying MiXCR to the reads. Altogether approximately 500,000 distinct CDR3 sequences are present, about 33% being singletons, with the ten largest covering roughly a sixth. This record comes from a study of T cell repertoires in cytomegalovirus infection. The CDR3 runs to 15 residues. Germline CDR1 and CDR2: SGHAT and FQDESV (reference sequence). With 2 bases removed from V and 5 bases from J, the gap between germline ends came to 12 bases. General study findings and limits: CMV-specific HLA-C-restricted TCR beta clonotypes dominated the ex vivo response.

The sequence was obtained from a human donor in good health (CMV status not recorded). Some clones in this sample may be carry-over from other donors' samples. This sample comprised cultured PBMCs, obtained from culture after CMV antigen stimulation. V is TRBV11-1 and J is TRBJ2-2; D uncertain. The CDR3 region is CASSLSSLVTGELFV. In DNA, the CDR3 is TGTGCCAGCAGCTTATCTTCGCTAGTTACCGGGGAGCTGTTTGTT.